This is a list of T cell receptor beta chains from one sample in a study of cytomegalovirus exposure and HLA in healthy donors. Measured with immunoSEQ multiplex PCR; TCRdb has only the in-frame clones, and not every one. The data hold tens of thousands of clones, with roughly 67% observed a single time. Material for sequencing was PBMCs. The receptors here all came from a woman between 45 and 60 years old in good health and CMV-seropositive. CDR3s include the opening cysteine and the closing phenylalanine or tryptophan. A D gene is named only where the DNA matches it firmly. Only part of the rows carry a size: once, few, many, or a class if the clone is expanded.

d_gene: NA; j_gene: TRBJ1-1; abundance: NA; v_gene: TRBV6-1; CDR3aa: CASSPPGRVDEAFF; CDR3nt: TGTGCCAGCAGTCCACCCGGGAGGGTAGATGAAGCTTTCTTT
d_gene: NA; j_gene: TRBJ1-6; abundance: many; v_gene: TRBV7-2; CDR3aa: CASSPVTYNSPLHF; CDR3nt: TGTGCCAGCAGCCCCGTCACATATAATTCACCCCTCCACTTT
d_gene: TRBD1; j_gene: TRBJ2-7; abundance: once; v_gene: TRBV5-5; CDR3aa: CASSTSQGFEQYF; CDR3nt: TGTGCCAGCAGCACGTCACAGGGGTTCGAGCAGTACTTC
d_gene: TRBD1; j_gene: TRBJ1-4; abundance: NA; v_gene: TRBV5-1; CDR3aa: CASSPGQNNEKLFF; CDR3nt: TGCGCCAGCAGTCCGGGACAGAATAATGAAAAACTGTTTTTT
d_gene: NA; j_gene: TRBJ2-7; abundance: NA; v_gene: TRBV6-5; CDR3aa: CASSYSIGFGEQYF; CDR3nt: TGTGCCAGCAGTTACTCGATCGGTTTCGGCGAGCAGTACTTC
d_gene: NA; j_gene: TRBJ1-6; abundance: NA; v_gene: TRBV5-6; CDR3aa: CASNKPDSPLHF; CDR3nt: TGTGCCAGCAATAAGCCCGATTCACCCCTCCACTTT
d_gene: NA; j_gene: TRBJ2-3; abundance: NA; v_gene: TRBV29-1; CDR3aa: CSVALGRLADTQYF; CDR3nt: TGCAGCGTTGCCCTTGGGAGACTAGCAGATACGCAGTATTTT
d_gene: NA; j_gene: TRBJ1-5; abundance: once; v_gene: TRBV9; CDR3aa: CASSATDSNQPQHF; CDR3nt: TGTGCCAGCAGCGCGACAGATTCTAATCAGCCCCAGCATTTT
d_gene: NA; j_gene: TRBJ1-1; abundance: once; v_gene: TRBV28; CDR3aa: CASRWTDTNTEAFF; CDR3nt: TGTGCCAGCAGATGGACAGATACGAACACTGAAGCTTTCTTT
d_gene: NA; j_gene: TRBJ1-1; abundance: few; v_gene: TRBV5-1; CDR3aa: CASSLGNVGGTEAFF; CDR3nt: TGCGCCAGCAGCTTGGGGAATGTAGGAGGCACTGAAGCTTTCTTT
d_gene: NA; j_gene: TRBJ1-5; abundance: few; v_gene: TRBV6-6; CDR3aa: CASSTGLQGTQPQHF; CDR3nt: TGTGCCAGCAGTACGGGTTTACAGGGCACCCAGCCCCAGCATTTT
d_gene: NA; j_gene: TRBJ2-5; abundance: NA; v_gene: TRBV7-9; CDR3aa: CASSSTGSQYF; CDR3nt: TGTGCCAGCAGCTCAACAGGTTCCCAGTACTTC
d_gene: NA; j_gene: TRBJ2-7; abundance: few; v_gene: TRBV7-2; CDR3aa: CASRRGGSYEQYF; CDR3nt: TGTGCCAGCCGGAGGGGGGGGAGCTACGAGCAGTACTTC
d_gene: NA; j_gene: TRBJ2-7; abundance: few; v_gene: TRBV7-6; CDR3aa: CASSLAADYEQYF; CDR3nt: TGTGCCAGCAGCTTAGCGGCAGACTACGAGCAGTACTTC
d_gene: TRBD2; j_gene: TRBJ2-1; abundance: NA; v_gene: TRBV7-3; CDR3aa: CASSFQTSGDNEQFF; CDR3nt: TGTGCCAGCAGCTTCCAGACTAGCGGGGACAATGAGCAGTTCTTC
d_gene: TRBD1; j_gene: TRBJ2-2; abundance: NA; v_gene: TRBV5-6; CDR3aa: CASSRTGGAGTGELFF; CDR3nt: TGTGCCAGCAGCAGAACAGGGGGCGCGGGTACCGGGGAGCTGTTTTTT
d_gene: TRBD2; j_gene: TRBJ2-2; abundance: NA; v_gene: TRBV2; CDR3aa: CASKTERGWNTGELFF; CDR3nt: TGTGCCAGCAAAACCGAGCGGGGGTGGAACACCGGGGAGCTGTTTTTT
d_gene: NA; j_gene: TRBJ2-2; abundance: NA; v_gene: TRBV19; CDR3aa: CASTTGSGELFF; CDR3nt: TGTGCCAGTACTACAGGGTCAGGGGAGCTGTTTTTT
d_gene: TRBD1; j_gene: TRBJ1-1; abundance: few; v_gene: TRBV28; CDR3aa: CASTFKTGEAFF; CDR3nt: TGTGCCAGCACTTTCAAGACAGGGGAAGCTTTCTTT
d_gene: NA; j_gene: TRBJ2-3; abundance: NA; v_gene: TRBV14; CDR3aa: CASSQGWRGGPLDTQYF; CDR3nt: TGTGCCAGCAGCCAAGGTTGGCGCGGCGGTCCTCTGGATACGCAGTATTTT
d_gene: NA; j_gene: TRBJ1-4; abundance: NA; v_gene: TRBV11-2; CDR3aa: CASSRTGGGLGEKLFF; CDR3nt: TGTGCCAGCAGCCGTACCGGGGGGGGGCTCGGTGAAAAACTGTTTTTT
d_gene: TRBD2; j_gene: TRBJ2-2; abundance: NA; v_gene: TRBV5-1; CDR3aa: CASSLLAGIGTGELFF; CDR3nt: TGCGCCAGCAGCTTGTTAGCGGGGATTGGGACCGGGGAGCTGTTTTTT
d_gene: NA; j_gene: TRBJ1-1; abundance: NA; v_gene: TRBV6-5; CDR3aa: CASIKPGSEAFF; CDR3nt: TGTGCCAGCATTAAACCCGGGAGTGAAGCTTTCTTT
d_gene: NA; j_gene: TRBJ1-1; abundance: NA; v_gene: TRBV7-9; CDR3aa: CASSLQGGNTEAFF; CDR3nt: TGTGCCAGCAGCTTACAGGGCGGAAACACTGAAGCTTTCTTT
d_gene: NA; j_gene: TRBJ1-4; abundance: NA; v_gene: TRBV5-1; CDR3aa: CASSWTTTNEKLFF; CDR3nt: TGCGCCAGCAGCTGGACAACAACTAATGAAAAACTGTTTTTT
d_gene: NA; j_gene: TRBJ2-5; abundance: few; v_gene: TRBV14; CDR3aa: CASSQEGNRAYF; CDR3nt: TGTGCCAGCAGCCAAGAAGGTAACAGGGCTTACTTC
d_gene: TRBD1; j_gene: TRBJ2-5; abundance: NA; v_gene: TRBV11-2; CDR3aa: CASSARQGWETQYF; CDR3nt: TGTGCCAGCAGCGCGCGACAGGGATGGGAGACCCAGTACTTC
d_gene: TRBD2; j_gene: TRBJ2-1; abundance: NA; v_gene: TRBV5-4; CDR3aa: CASSLEGSGGAYNEQFF; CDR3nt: TGTGCCAGCAGCTTGGAGGGTAGCGGGGGGGCCTACAATGAGCAGTTCTTC
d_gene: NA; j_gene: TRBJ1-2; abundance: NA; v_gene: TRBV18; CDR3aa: CASSRDTSNYGYTF; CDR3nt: TGTGCCAGCTCACGGGACACCTCAAACTATGGCTACACCTTC
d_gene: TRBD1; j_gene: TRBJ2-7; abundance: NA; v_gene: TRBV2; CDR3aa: CASSIHVDRPSYEQYF; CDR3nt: TGTGCCAGCAGCATCCACGTGGACAGGCCCTCTTACGAGCAGTACTTC
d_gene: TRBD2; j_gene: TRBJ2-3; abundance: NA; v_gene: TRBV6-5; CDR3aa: CASSGTSGVSDTQYF; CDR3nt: TGTGCCAGCAGTGGGACTAGCGGGGTATCAGATACGCAGTATTTT
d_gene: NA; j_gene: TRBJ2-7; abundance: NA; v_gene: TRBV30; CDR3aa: CAWSMEGYEQYF; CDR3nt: TGTGCCTGGAGTATGGAGGGCTACGAGCAGTACTTC
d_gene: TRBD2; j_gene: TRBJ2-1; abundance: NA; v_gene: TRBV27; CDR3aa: CASSLAGDNEQFF; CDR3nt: TGTGCCAGCAGCCTAGCGGGGGACAATGAGCAGTTCTTC
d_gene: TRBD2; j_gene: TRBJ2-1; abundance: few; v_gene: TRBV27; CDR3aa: CASSRGLAGRDNEQFF; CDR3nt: TGTGCCAGCAGTCGCGGACTAGCGGGACGAGACAATGAGCAGTTCTTC
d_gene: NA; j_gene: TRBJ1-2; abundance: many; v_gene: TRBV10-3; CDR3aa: CAISEPRQPVGTF; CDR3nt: TGTGCCATCAGTGAGCCCCGACAGCCTGTGGGCACCTTC
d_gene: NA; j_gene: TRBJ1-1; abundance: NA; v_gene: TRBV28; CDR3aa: CASSPDRGNTEAFF; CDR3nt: TGTGCCAGCAGCCCGGACCGGGGTAACACTGAAGCTTTCTTT